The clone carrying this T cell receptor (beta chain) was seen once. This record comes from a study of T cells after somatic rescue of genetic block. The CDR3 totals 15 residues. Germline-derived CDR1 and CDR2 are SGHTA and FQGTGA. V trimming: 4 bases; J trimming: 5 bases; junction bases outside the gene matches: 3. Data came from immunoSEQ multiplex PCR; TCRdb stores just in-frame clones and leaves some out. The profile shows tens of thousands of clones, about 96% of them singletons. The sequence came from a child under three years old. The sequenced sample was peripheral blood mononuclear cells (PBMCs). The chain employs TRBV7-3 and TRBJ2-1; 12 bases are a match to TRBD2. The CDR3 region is CASSSGLAGHNEQFF. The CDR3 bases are TGTGCCAGCAGCTCGGGACTAGCGGGCCACAATGAGCAGTTCTTC. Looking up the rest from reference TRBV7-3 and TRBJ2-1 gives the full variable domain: GAGVSQTPSNKVTEKGKYVELRCDPISGHTALYWYRQSLGQGPEFLIYFQGTGAADDSGLPNDRFFAVRPEGSVSTLKIQRTERGDSAVYLCASSSGLAGHNEQFFGPGTRLTVL.